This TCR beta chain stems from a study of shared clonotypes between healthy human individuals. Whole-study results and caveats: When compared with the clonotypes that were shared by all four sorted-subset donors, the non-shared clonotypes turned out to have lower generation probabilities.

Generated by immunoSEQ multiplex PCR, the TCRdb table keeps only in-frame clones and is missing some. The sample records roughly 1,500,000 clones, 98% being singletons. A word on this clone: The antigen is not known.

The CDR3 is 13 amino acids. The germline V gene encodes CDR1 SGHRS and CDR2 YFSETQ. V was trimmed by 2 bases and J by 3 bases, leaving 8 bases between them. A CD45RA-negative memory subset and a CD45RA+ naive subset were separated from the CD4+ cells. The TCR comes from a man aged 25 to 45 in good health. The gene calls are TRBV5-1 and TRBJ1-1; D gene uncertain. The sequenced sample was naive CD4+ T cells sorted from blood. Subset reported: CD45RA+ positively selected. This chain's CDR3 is CASSFRVDTEAFF. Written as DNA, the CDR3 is TGCGCCAGCAGCTTTAGGGTGGACACTGAAGCTTTCTTT.